The 12 T cell receptor beta chains in this list originate from one sample, sequenced in a study of Ad26.COV2.S vaccination and SARS-CoV-2 variants. The treatment is: over 15 received Ad26.COV2.S at low or high dose, single or two shots; roughly five received placebo; per-sample allocation not given. Sampling happened 63 days after the first vaccine or placebo injection. Here immunoSEQ multiplex PCR was the method, and the copy in TCRdb shows in-frame clones only, minus some. The top ten hold 7% to 9.5% of the sample, which has about 400,000 clones, approximately 83% seen once. The sequenced sample was peripheral blood, obtained in a trial of Ad26.COV2.S vaccine versus placebo. The source of these receptors is a person between 18 and 59 years old who received the Ad26.COV2.S COVID-19 vaccine or a placebo.

This sequence joins TRBV4-1 and TRBJ2-1, with 9 nucleotides matching TRBD2. With 5 bases clipped from V and 7 bases from J, the junction kept 3 bases outside the gene matches. This CDR3 has 13 amino acids. Germline V gives CDR1 MGHRA, CDR2 YSYEKL. Here the CDR3 reads CASSASGMNEQFF. The CDR3 bases are TGCGCCAGCAGCGCTAGCGGGATGAATGAGCAGTTCTTC.

This clone occurred once. The chain joins TRBV6-5 to TRBJ1-3, with 9 bases aligning to TRBD1. CDR3 size: 13 residues. The ends lost 8 bases at V and 5 bases at J; junction bases unmatched: 4. In germline, CDR1 is MNHEY, CDR2 SVGAGI. The chain's CDR3 is CASRGQGRNTIYF. In nucleotides, the CDR3 is TGTGCCAGCCGGGGACAGGGACGAAACACCATATATTTT.

This clone came up a few times. Other DNA sequences in the sample encode the same CDR3. V and J are TRBV29-1 and TRBJ1-2, with D maybe TRBD1 (5 bases). This CDR3 region has 13 residues. Looked up from germline, CDR1 is SQVTM and CDR2 is ANQGSEA. The V end lost 4 bases, the J end lost 1 base, and 10 bases lay between the germline ends. Written as DNA, the CDR3 is TGCAGCGTTGGAGGGACGGGTAACTATGGCTACACCTTC. Its protein is CSVGGTGNYGYTF.

The gene calls are TRBV4-2 and TRBJ1-6; TRBD1 is a possible D gene (6 bases). Germline V lookup: CDR1 LGHNA, CDR2 YNFKEQ. V was trimmed by 0 bases and J by 7 bases, leaving 16 bases between them. CDR3 size: 17 residues. CDR3 sequence (DNA): TGTGCCAGCAGCCAAGATCCCCCCCAGGGGACGAATTCACCCCTCCACTTT. Protein product: CASSQDPPQGTNSPLHF.

The chain uses TRBV3-1 (or the pseudogene TRBV3-2) and TRBJ2-7; maybe TRBD2 (5 bases). Looked up from germline, CDR1 is LGHDT and CDR2 is YNNKEL (reference sequence). The CDR3 covers 14 residues. Trimming shortened V by 0 bases and J by 4 bases, and 10 bases separated the two germline ends. CDR3 sequence: CASSQEVEGYEQYF. The CDR3 nucleotides read TGTGCCAGCAGCCAAGAGGTCGAGGGTTACGAGCAGTACTTC.

The chain's CDR3 is CAWSRDRAISYGYTF. Here the CDR3 DNA reads TGTGCCTGGAGCCGAGACAGGGCTATTAGCTATGGCTACACCTTC. The chain has TRBV30 and TRBJ1-2; 7 nucleotides match TRBD1. Germline values: CDR1 GTSNPN, CDR2 SVGIG (reference sequence). The CDR3 extends over 15 amino acids. Trimming removed 3 bases from V and 4 bases from J; junction bases left unmatched: 11.

The chain has TRBV30 and TRBJ1-5, with D perhaps matching TRBD1 (6 bases). The CDR3 runs 14 residues. The germline V gene encodes CDR1 GTSNPN and CDR2 SVGIG (reference sequence). V lost 3 bases to trimming and J lost 6 bases, with 15 bases between them. The CDR3 coding sequence is TGTGCCTGGAGCAAGGGTCAGGGGTCTCAGCCCCAGCATTTT. It codes for CAWSKGQGSQPQHF.

V usage is TRBV5-5 and J usage is TRBJ1-2; D is ambiguous. Trimming took 1 base from V and 6 from J, leaving 16 bases between them. Germline V gives CDR1 SGHKS, CDR2 YYEKEE (reference sequence). The CDR3 consists of 15 residues. For the CDR3, the DNA is TGTGCCAGCAGCTTGTGGAGGCCCCTTTGGGATGGCTACACCTTC. Its translation is CASSLWRPLWDGYTF.

The rearrangement joins TRBV7-3 to TRBJ1-6; 8 bases line up with TRBD1. The trim removed 4 bases at V and 8 bases at J, leaving 7 bases unmatched. CDR3 length: 15 residues. The germline CDR1 and CDR2 sequences are SGHTA and FQGTGA. CDR3 residues: CASSSQDRDDSPLHF. The DNA for the CDR3 is TGTGCCAGCAGCTCGCAGGACAGGGACGATTCACCCCTCCACTTT.

The rearrangement joins TRBV11-2 to TRBJ2-5, with D hard to call. The CDR3 is 12 amino acids. The germline CDR1 and CDR2 sequences are SGHAT and FQNNGV. The V gene lost 1 base and the J gene lost 6 bases, with 6 bases spanning the gap. CDR3 coding DNA: TGTGCCAGCAGCTTAGGGGCTAAGACCCAGTACTTC. Protein sequence: CASSLGAKTQYF.

This chain joins TRBV10-3 and TRBJ2-1; a possible D gene is TRBD2 (6 bases). CDR3 length: 18 amino acids. Between the trimmed V and J ends, which lost 4 bases and 10 bases, there was a span of 29 bases. CDR1 is ENHRY and CDR2 is SYGVKD in the germline V gene. The CDR3 region has the DNA TGTGCCATCAGTGGGTCGGGTGAGCGGGCCCTCCCGGGGATAGAGCAGTTCTTC. Translation: CAISGSGERALPGIEQFF.

This clone was recorded once. V is TRBV11-2 and J is TRBJ2-5; 8 bases align to TRBD2. The CDR3 is 19 residues long. From germline, CDR1 is SGHAT and CDR2 FQNNGV. The junction had 23 bases not matched to a gene; V was cut back by 5 bases and J by 6 bases. The CDR3 sequence is CASSRVRRRRGEDGKTQYF. As DNA, the CDR3 is TGTGCCAGCAGCCGTGTTAGGAGACGGCGGGGGGAAGACGGAAAGACCCAGTACTTC.